This passage covers 11 T cell receptor beta chains from one sample sequenced in a study of blood T cell repertoires in COVID-19. The repertoire was sequenced with immunoSEQ multiplex PCR; TCRdb's copy has only in-frame clones and lacks some. The sample lists about 140,000 clones; approximately 82% were seen once. The source material was peripheral blood. The receptors derive from a man aged 55-75 years with active or convalescent COVID-19.

This chain links TRBV9 with TRBJ1-6; 7 bases line up with TRBD1. The CDR3 loop spans 17 amino acids. The junction had 6 bases not matched to a gene; V was cut back by 3 bases and J by 0 bases. CDR1 is SGDLS, CDR2 YYNGEE, per germline. The chain's CDR3 is CASSAPPGGSYNSPLHF. CDR3 in DNA: TGTGCCAGCAGCGCGCCGCCAGGGGGCTCCTATAATTCACCCCTCCACTTT.

This sequence joins TRBV3-1 (or the pseudogene TRBV3-2) and TRBJ2-1, with no clear D. Looked up from germline, CDR1 is LGHDT and CDR2 is YNNKEL (reference sequence). Trimming left V 0 bases short and J 8 bases short, with 20 bases between. This CDR3 is 17 amino acids long. CDR3 nucleotides: TGTGCCAGCAGCCAAGATTCAGGTACAGTCCGTTTGGATGAGCAGTTCTTC. Translating it yields CASSQDSGTVRLDEQFF.

This clone showed up just a few times. The chain recombines TRBV5-4 with TRBJ2-1, with D perhaps matching TRBD1 (6 bases). The CDR3 runs 16 residues. In germline, CDR1 is SGHNT, CDR2 YYREEE (reference sequence). Between the trimmed V and J ends, which lost 4 bases and 4 bases, there was a span of 18 bases. Here the CDR3 reads CASSPDRPEAYNEQFF. CDR3 nucleotides: TGTGCCAGCAGCCCAGACAGGCCGGAGGCTTACAATGAGCAGTTCTTC.

This chain connects TRBV29-1 to TRBJ2-2, with 8 bases aligning to TRBD1. Germline-derived CDR1 and CDR2 are SQVTM and ANQGSEA. With V trimmed by 5 bases and J by 4 bases, 12 bases remained unmatched. The CDR3 is 16 amino acids. The CDR3 region has the DNA TGCAGCGTTCGGTCTGGGACAGGCGAAGGCACCGGGGAGCTGTTTTTT. It yields the protein CSVRSGTGEGTGELFF.

The CDR3 DNA reads as TGTGCCAGCAGTGGTGAGGGCTCAGAGACCCAGTACTTC. Translated: CASSGEGSETQYF. The V gene is TRBV2, the J gene TRBJ2-5; D perhaps matches TRBD2 (5 bases). V was cut by 4 bases and J by 4 bases, with 10 bases left in between. There are 13 residues in the CDR3. Germline lookup yields CDR1 SNHLY and CDR2 FYNNEI.

The rearrangement uses TRBV18 and TRBJ1-5; 10 bases agree with TRBD1. The CDR3 loop spans 17 amino acids. The germline V gene encodes CDR1 KGHSH and CDR2 LQKENI. V gave up 4 bases and J gave up 4 bases; unmatched junction bases: 10. CDR3 in amino acids: CASSQATGGGLNQPQHF. Here the CDR3 DNA reads TGTGCCAGCTCACAAGCGACAGGGGGCGGATTAAATCAGCCCCAGCATTTT.

The V gene is TRBV5-1, the J gene TRBJ2-4; D is perhaps TRBD1 (6 bases). The CDR3 extends over 16 amino acids. The ends were cut back, 4 bases at V and 3 bases at J, with 17 bases in the middle. In germline, CDR1 is SGHRS, CDR2 YFSETQ. The CDR3 DNA reads TGCGCCAGCAGCCCCCCCAACAGGGAAGGCAAAAACATTCAGTACTTC. Its translation: CASSPPNREGKNIQYF.

The chain is built from TRBV19 and TRBJ2-1, with TRBD2 matching over 8 bases. The CDR3 contains 15 residues. Unmatched junction bases numbered 2, after V lost 3 bases and J lost 1 base. Germline CDR1 is LNHDA and CDR2 is SQIVND (reference sequence). This CDR3 reads CASSISGSSYNEQFF. In DNA, the CDR3 is TGTGCCAGTAGTATCAGCGGGAGTTCCTACAATGAGCAGTTCTTC.

The chain uses TRBV30 and TRBJ1-5, with 7 bases aligning to TRBD1. This CDR3 comprises 17 residues. CDR1 is GTSNPN and CDR2 is SVGIG in the germline V gene (reference sequence). V gave up 0 bases and J gave up 1 base; unmatched junction bases: 9. In DNA, the CDR3 is TGTGCCTGGAGTGTAGACAGGGCGGGGAGCAGCAATCAGCCCCAGCATTTT. Translation: CAWSVDRAGSSNQPQHF.

The chain combines TRBV25-1 with TRBJ1-1, with 8 positions matching TRBD1. The trim removed 4 bases at V and 7 bases at J, leaving 5 bases unmatched. The CDR3 loop spans 13 amino acids. CDR1 is MGHDK, CDR2 SYGVNS, per germline. The CDR3 DNA sequence: TGTGCCAGCAGTGCAGGGGGCGAGATTGAAGCTTTCTTT. It is translated as CASSAGGEIEAFF.

This clone was seen just once. The CDR3 spells CASSLSGDYEQYV. In DNA, the CDR3 is TGTGCCAGCAGCTTGTCAGGGGATTACGAGCAGTACGTC. V gene TRBV7-8 combines with J gene TRBJ2-7; possible D gene TRBD1, 6 bases. This CDR3 contains 13 residues. CDR1 is SGHVS, CDR2 FQNEAQ, per germline. V dropped 3 bases and J dropped 4 bases, with 10 bases sitting between them.